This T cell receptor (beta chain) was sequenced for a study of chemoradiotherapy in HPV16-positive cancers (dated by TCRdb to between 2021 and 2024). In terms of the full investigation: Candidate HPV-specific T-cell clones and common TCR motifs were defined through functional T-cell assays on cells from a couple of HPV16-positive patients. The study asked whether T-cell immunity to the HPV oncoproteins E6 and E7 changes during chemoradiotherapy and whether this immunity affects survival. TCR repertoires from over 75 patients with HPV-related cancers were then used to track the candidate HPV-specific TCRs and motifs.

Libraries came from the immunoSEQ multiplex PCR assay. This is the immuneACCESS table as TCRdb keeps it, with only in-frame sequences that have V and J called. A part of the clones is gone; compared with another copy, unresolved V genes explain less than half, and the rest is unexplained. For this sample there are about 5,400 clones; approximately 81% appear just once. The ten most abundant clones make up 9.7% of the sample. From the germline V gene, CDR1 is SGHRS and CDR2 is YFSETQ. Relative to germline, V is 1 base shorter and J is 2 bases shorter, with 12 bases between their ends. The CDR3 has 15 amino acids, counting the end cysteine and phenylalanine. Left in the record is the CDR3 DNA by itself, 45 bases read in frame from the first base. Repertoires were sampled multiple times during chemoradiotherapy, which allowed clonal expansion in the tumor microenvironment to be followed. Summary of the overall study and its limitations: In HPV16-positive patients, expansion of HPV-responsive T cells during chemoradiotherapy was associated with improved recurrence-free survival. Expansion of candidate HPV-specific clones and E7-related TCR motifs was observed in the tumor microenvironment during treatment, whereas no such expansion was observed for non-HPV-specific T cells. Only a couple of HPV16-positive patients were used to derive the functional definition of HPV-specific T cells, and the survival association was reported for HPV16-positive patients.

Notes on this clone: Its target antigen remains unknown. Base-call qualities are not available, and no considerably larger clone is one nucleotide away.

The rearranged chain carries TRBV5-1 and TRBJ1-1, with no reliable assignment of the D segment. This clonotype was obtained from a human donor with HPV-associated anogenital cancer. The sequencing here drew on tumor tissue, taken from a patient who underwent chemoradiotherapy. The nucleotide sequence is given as TGCGCCAGCAGCTTGTTAACAGTCGGAAACACTGAAGCTTTCTTT. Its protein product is CASSLLTVGNTEAFF.